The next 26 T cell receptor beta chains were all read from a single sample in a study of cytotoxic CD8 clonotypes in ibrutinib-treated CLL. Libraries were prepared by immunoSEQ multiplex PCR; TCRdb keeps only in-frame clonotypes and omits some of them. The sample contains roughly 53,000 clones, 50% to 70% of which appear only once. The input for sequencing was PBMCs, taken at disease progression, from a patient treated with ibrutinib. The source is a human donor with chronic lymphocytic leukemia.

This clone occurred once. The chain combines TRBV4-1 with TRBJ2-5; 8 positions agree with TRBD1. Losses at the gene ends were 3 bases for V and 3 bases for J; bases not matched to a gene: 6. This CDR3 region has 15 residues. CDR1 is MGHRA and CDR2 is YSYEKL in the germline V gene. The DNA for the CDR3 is TGCGCCAGCAGCCAGAGCCTGGACAGGGAAGAGACCCAGTACTTC. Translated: CASSQSLDREETQYF.

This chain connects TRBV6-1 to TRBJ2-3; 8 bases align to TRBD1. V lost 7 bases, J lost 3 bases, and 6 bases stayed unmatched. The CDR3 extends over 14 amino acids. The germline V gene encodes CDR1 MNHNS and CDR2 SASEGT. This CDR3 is CASNPDRATDTQYF. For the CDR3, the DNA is TGTGCCAGCAATCCGGACAGGGCGACAGATACGCAGTATTTT.

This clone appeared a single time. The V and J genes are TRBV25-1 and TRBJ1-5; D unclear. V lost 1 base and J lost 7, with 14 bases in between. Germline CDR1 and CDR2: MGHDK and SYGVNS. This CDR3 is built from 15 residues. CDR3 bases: TGTGCCAGCAGTGAATCCAAGGGAGCGGGGCAGCCCCAGCATTTT. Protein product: CASSESKGAGQPQHF.

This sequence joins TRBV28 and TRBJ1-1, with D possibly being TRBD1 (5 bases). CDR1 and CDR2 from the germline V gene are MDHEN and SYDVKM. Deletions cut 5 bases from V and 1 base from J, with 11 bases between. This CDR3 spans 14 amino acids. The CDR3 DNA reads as TGTGCCAGCAGTCCTCGCAGGGCGAACACTGAAGCTTTCTTT. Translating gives CASSPRRANTEAFF. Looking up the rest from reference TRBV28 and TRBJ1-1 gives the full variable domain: DVKVTQSSRYLVKRTGEKVFLECVQDMDHENMFWYRQDPGLGLRLIYFSYDVKMKEKGDIPEGYSVSREKKERFSLILESASTNQTSMYLCASSPRRANTEAFFGQGTRLTVV.

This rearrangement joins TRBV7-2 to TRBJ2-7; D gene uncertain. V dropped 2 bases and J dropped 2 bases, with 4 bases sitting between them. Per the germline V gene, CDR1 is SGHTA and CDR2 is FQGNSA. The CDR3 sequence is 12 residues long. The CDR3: CASSLTAYEQYF. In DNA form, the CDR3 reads TGTGCCAGCAGCTTAACGGCCTACGAGCAGTACTTC.

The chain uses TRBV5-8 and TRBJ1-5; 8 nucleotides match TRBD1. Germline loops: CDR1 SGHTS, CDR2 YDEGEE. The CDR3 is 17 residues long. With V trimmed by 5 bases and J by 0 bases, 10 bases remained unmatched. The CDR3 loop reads CASSLGTGGNSNQPQHF. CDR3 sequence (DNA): TGTGCCAGCAGTCTAGGCACAGGGGGAAATAGCAATCAGCCCCAGCATTTT.

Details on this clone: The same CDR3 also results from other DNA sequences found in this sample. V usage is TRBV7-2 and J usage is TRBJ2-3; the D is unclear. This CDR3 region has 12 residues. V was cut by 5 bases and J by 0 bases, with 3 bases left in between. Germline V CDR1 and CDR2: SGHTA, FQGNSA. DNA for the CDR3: TGTGCCAGCAGCCGTAGCACAGATACGCAGTATTTT. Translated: CASSRSTDTQYF.

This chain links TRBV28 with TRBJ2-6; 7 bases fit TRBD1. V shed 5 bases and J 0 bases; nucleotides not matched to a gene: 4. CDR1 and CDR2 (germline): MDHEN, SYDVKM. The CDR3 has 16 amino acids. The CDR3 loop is CASSPGQRSGANVLTF. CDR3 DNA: TGTGCCAGCAGTCCGGGACAGCGCTCTGGGGCCAACGTCCTGACTTTC.

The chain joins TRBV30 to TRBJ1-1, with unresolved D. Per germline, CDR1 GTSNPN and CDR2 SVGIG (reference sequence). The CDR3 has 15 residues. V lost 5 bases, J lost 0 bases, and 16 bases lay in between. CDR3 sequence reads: CAWGRPGDMNTEAFF. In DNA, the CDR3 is TGTGCCTGGGGGCGCCCCGGAGATATGAACACTGAAGCTTTCTTT.

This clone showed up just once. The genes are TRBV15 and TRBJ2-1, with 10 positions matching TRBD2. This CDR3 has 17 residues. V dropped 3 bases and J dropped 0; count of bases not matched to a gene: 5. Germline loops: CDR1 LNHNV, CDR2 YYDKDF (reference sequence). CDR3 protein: CATSRPLAGVSYNEQFF. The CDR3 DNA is TGTGCCACCAGCAGGCCGCTAGCGGGAGTCTCCTACAATGAGCAGTTCTTC.

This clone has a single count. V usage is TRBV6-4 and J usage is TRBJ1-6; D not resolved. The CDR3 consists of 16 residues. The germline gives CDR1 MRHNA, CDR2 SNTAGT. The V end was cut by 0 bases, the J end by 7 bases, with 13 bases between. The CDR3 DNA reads TGTGCCAGCAGTGACTCGATTGGGTCGGGGAATTCACCCCTCCACTTT. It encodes CASSDSIGSGNSPLHF.

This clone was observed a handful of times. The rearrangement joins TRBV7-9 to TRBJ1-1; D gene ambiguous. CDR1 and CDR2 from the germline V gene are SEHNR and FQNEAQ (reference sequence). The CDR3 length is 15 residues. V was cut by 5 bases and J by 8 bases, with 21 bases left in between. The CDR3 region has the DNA TGTGCCAGCAGCAAGAAGGGCCCGTCTACTCTGGAAGCTTTCTTT. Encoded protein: CASSKKGPSTLEAFF.

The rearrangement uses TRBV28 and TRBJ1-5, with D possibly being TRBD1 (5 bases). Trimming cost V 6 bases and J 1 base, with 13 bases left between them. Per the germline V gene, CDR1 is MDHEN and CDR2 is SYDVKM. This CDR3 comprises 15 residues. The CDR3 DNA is TGTGCCAGCAGCCTAGGGGTATCGAGCAATCAGCCCCAGCATTTT. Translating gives CASSLGVSSNQPQHF.

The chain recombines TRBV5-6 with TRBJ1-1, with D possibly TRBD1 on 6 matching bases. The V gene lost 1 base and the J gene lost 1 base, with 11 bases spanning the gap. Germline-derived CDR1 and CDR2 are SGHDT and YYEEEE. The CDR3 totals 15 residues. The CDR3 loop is CASSLLRGANTEAFF. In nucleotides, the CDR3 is TGTGCCAGCAGCTTGCTACGGGGGGCGAACACTGAAGCTTTCTTT. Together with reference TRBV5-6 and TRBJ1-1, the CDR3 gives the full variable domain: DAGVTQSPTHLIKTRGQQVTLRCSPKSGHDTVSWYQQALGQGPQFIFQYYEEEERQRGNFPDRFSGHQFPNYSSELNVNALLLGDSALYLCASSLLRGANTEAFFGQGTRLTVV.

CDR3: CASSVDFGSYEQYF. The CDR3 DNA sequence: TGTGCCAGCAGCGTAGATTTTGGTTCCTACGAGCAGTACTTC. The genes are TRBV9 and TRBJ2-7; the D is unclear. Trimming removed 0 bases at V and 1 base at J, with 8 bases between. This CDR3 contains 14 residues. Germline V gives CDR1 SGDLS, CDR2 YYNGEE.

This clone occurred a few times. CDR3 protein: CASGLAGVYGNEQFF. The CDR3 nucleotides are TGTGCCAGTGGACTAGCGGGAGTATACGGAAATGAGCAGTTCTTC. The J gene is TRBJ2-1, the V gene TRBV2; 13 positions agree with TRBD2. CDR1 and CDR2 from the germline V gene are SNHLY and FYNNEI. With 9 bases clipped from V and 7 bases from J, the junction kept 9 bases outside the gene matches. There are 15 residues in the CDR3. Combining the CDR3 with reference TRBV2 and TRBJ2-1 gives the whole variable domain EPEVTQTPSHQVTQMGQEVILRCVPISNHLYFYWYRQILGQKVEFLVSFYNNEISEKSEIFDDQFSVERPDGSNFTLKIRSTKLEDSAMYFCASGLAGVYGNEQFFGPGTRLTVL.

CDR3 amino acids: CSVEIRGNEQFF. The CDR3 DNA reads as TGCAGCGTTGAAATAAGAGGGAATGAGCAGTTCTTC. V usage is TRBV29-1 and J usage is TRBJ2-1; D possibly corresponds to TRBD2 (5 bases). Germline V gives CDR1 SQVTM, CDR2 ANQGSEA. V lost 2 bases, J lost 7 bases, and 9 bases lay in between. This CDR3 is 12 amino acids long.

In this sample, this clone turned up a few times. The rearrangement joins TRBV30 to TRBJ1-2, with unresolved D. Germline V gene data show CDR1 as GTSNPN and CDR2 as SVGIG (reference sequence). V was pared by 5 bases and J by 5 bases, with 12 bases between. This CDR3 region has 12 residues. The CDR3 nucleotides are TGTGCCTGGTCGGCGGGAATATATGGCTACACCTTC. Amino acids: CAWSAGIYGYTF.

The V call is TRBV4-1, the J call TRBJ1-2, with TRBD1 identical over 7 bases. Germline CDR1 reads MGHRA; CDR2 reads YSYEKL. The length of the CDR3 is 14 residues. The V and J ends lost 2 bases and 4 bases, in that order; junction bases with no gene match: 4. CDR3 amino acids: CASSQSDRAYGYTF. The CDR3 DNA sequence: TGCGCCAGCAGCCAAAGCGACAGGGCCTATGGCTACACCTTC.

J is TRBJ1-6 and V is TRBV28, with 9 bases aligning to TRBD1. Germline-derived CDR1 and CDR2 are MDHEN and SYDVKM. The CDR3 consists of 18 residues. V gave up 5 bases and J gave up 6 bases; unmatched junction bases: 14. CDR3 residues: CASSTSRQGGFGNSPLHF. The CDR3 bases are TGTGCCAGCAGTACCTCTCGACAGGGGGGATTTGGTAATTCACCCCTCCACTTT.

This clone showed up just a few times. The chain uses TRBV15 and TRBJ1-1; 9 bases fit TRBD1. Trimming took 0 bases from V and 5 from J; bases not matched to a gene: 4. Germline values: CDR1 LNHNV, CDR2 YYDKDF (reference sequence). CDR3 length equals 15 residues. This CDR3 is CATSREDRGGTEAFF. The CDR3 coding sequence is TGTGCCACCAGCAGAGAGGACAGGGGAGGAACTGAAGCTTTCTTT. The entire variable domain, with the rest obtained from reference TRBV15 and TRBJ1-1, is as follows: DAMVIQNPRYQVTQFGKPVTLSCSQTLNHNVMYWYQQKSSQAPKLLFHYYDKDFNNEADTPDNFQSRRPNTSFCFLDIRSPGLGDTAMYLCATSREDRGGTEAFFGQGTRLTVV.

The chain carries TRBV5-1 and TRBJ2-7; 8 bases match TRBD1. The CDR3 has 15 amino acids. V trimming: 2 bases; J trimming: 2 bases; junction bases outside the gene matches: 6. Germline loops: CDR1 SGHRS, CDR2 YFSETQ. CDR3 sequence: CASSLSTGEAYEQYF. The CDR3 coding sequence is TGCGCCAGCAGCTTATCGACAGGGGAAGCCTACGAGCAGTACTTC. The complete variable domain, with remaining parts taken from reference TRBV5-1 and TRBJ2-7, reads KAGVTQTPRYLIKTRGQQVTLSCSPISGHRSVSWYQQTPGQGLQFLFEYFSETQRNKGNFPGRFSGRQFSNSRSEMNVSTLELGDSALYLCASSLSTGEAYEQYFGPGTRLTVT.

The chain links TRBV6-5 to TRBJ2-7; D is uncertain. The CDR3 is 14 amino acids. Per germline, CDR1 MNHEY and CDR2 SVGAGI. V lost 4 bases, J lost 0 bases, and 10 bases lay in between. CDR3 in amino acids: CASSLGGSSYEQYF. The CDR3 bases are TGTGCCAGCAGTTTAGGCGGTAGCTCCTACGAGCAGTACTTC.

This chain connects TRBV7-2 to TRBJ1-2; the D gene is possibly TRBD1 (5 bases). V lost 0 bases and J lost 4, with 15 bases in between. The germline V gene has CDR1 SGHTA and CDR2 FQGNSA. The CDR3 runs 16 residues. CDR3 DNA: TGTGCCAGCAGCTTAGCGCGGGACTCTGCCCCCTATGGCTACACCTTC. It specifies CASSLARDSAPYGYTF.

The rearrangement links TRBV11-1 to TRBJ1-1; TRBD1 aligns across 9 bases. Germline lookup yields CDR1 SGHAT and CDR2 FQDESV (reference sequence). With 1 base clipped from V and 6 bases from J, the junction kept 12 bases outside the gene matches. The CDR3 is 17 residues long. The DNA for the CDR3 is TGTGCCAGCAGCTTAGGTGCTCCCTGGACAGGGGTTGCTGAAGCTTTCTTT. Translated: CASSLGAPWTGVAEAFF.

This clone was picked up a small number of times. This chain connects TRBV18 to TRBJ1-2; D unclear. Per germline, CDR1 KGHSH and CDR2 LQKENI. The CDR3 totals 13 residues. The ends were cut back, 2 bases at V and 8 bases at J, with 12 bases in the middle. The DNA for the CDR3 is TGTGCCAGCTCACCAGGGGTCAACGAAGGCTACACCTTC. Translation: CASSPGVNEGYTF.